The subject of this entry is one T cell receptor (beta chain). These data belong to a study of blood T cell repertoires in COVID-19. On the study more broadly: The cDNA or gDNA used as material had been derived from T cells, B-cell-depleted T cells, or PBMCs.

V lost 2 bases, J lost 7 bases, and 10 bases lay in between. The CDR3 length is 12 residues. Germline CDR1 reads SGHTS; CDR2 reads YDEGEE. Measured with immunoSEQ multiplex PCR; TCRdb has only the in-frame clones, and not every one. The sample carries hundreds of thousands of clones, approximately 87% recorded once. The sample was PBMCs or T cells enriched from blood (not recorded which). This clonotype was sampled from a woman between 50 and 59 years old who had recovered from COVID-19. The rearrangement joins TRBV5-8 to TRBJ2-7, with D unresolved. The DNA of the CDR3 is TGTGCCAGCAGCTTTGTTTCCCGGGAGCAGTACTTC. Residues: CASSFVSREQYF.